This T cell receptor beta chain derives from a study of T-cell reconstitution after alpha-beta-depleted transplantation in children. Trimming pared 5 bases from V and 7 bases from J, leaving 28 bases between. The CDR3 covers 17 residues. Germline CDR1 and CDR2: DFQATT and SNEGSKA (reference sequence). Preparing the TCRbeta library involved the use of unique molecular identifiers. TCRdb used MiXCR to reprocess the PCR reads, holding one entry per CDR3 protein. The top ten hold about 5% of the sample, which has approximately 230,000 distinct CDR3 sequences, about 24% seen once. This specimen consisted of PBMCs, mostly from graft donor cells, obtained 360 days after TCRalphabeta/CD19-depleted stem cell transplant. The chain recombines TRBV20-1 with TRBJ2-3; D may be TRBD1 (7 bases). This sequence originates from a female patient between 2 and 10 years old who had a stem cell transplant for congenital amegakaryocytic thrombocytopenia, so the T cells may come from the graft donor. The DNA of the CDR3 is TGCAGTGCTGGGGGGTTTCTAAGACAGGGAGTTGTATATACGCAGTATTTT. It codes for CSAGGFLRQGVVYTQYF.